The clone carrying this T cell receptor (beta chain) is labeled as medium-sized. TCRdb fed the 5' RACE reads into MiXCR, producing one record per CDR3 protein. Of about 50,000 distinct CDR3 sequences listed, 9.3% are singletons. The CDR3 has 14 amino acids. Germline lookup yields CDR1 SQVTM and CDR2 ANQGSEA. Between the trimmed V and J ends, which lost 5 bases and 4 bases, there was a span of 15 bases. This specimen belongs to a study of early T cells in non-severe SARS-CoV-2 infection. The receptor comes from an adult who was a healthcare worker with PCR-confirmed SARS-CoV-2 infection or an uninfected control (not recorded which). The rearrangement joins TRBV29-1 to TRBJ2-1, with D perhaps matching TRBD1 (5 bases). The sequenced sample was whole blood. In DNA form, the CDR3 reads TGCAGCGTTTACGGACATACCTTGTACAATGAGCAGTTCTTC. Amino acids: CSVYGHTLYNEQFF.